What follows describes a single T cell receptor beta chain. This clone was recorded once. Its antigen is still unknown. Within one base of it there is no much larger clone, and no base qualities were kept. The collaborating institutions used their own protocols to collect whole blood in K2EDTA tubes. For TCRbeta analysis, collaborators shipped samples in one of three forms: frozen whole blood, isolated PBMCs, or DNA extracted from either of those sample types. As encoded in the germline V gene, CDR1 is SQVTM while CDR2 is ANQGSEA. The CDR3 has 16 amino acids, counting the end cysteine and phenylalanine. The only DNA kept is the CDR3, 48 bases in frame from the first base. At the junction V is shortened by 6 bases and J by 4 bases, with 22 bases in between. The sample is drawn from a study of blood T cell repertoires in COVID-19 (dated by TCRdb to 2019 to 2021). In the study overall: Collaborator samples came from the United States, Italy and Spain and covered acute and convalescent phases of COVID-19. The samples were drawn from the first 160 participants of the ongoing ImmuneRACE study and from about 1,200 subjects provided by 6 global collaborators. The sample metadata nearly always contained a de-identified subject ID, COVID-19 status, age in years and sex. Deeply sampled blood TCRbeta repertoires from subjects exposed to, actively infected with, or recovered from COVID-19 were included in the dataset. Where HLA class I and class II types were available, the types were taken from metadata supplied by the sample provider, not from assay-based typing. The material from the prospective study consisted of cDNA or gDNA derived from T cells, B-cell-depleted T cells, or PBMCs. A freely available public database, intended as a resource for researchers studying the immune response to SARS-CoV-2, is where the repertoires were released. Here is what the overall study found, with its caveats: How much clinical and demographic metadata was included differed by source and by participant, and the metadata was provided uncurated.

TCRbeta CDR3 regions were amplified from genomic DNA using the immunoSEQ Assay, a bias-controlled multiplex PCR. Processing in the source paper ran as follows. The number of nucleated cells in each sample was estimated from the amplification of reference gene primers within the assay. To quantify the absolute abundance of each unique TCRbeta CDR3 rearrangement, sequence reads were collapsed and filtered. For each sample, productive Simpson clonality was calculated as the square root of Simpson's diversity index over productive rearrangements. The table was pulled from immuneACCESS by TCRdb, which kept in-frame rearrangements only. Such tables lose some clones; where checked, under half of the loss comes from unresolved V genes, and the rest has no known cause. V and J calls and clone size follow that table, whereas D and trimming were derived from the DNA. This sample has more than 95,000 clones in its table, and roughly 88% of those were observed once. Approximately 8.1% of the sample is held by the ten biggest clonotypes.

This TCR came from a man in his fifties or sixties with acute or convalescent COVID-19. Sequences were obtained from peripheral blood. The V and J genes are TRBV29-1 and TRBJ2-1, with a weak D call of TRBD1 (6 bases match). The DNA reads as follows: TGCAGCGTCCCTGGTTTTGGGGGCAGGACTTACAATGAGCAGTTCTTC. It codes for CSVPGFGGRTYNEQFF.